This TCR beta chain appears in the sequencing data of a study of T cell responses to AZD1222 COVID-19 vaccine. The data were produced by immunoSEQ multiplex PCR, yet TCRdb's version contains in-frame clones alone and is incomplete. The table has just under 85,000 clones, 86% seen once. The germline gives CDR1 KGHSH, CDR2 LQKENI. There are 13 residues in the CDR3. V was cut by 2 bases and J by 8 bases, with 9 bases left in between. In this sample, this clone turned up once. This TCR came from an adult in good health. The rearrangement uses TRBV18 and TRBJ1-4; D remains unclear. Sequencing was performed on peripheral blood, taken on day 0 of AZD1222 vaccination. This CDR3 reads CASSPKGREKLFF. The CDR3 DNA is TGTGCCAGCTCACCAAAAGGGAGGGAAAAACTGTTTTTT.